These T cell receptor beta chains were read from a single sample in a study of T-cell reconstitution after alpha-beta-depleted transplantation in children. TCRdb itself ran the PCR reads through MiXCR, one entry per CDR3 protein. This sample has over 25,000 distinct CDR3 sequences, with over 15% found just once. The sample in question was PBMCs, mostly from graft donor cells, obtained 60 days after TCRalphabeta/CD19-depleted stem cell transplant. These receptors were obtained from a male patient aged 2-15 years who had a stem cell transplant for acute lymphoblastic leukemia, so the T cells may come from the graft donor. Both conserved end residues are part of each CDR3. A D gene is named only where the DNA matches it firmly. Some rows have no size entry. The others give once, few or many, or a class for an expanded clone.

clone_size	v_call	cdr3_length	j_call	d_call	cdr3_nt	cdr3_aa
few	TRBV6-4	15	TRBJ2-1	-	TGTGCCAGCAGTGACCAGGCAGGGGATTACAATGAGCAGTTCTTC	CASSDQAGDYNEQFF
many	TRBV7-2	16	TRBJ2-1	TRBD2	TGTGCCAGCAGCTTAGTGGGGGGACTAGTAGTGAATGAGCAGTTCTTC	CASSLVGGLVVNEQFF
few	TRBV12-3/TRBV12-4	15	TRBJ2-7	TRBD2	TGTGCCAGCAGTTTCGATAGCGGGAGGGCCAACGAGCAGTACTTC	CASSFDSGRANEQYF
-	TRBV6-5	17	TRBJ1-2	TRBD1	TGTGCCAGCAGTTACATACGCCGGGACAGGGCTAACTATGGCTACACCTTC	CASSYIRRDRANYGYTF
many	TRBV21-1	15	TRBJ2-3	-	TGTGCCAGCAGCAGCAGGGGGCCGTTCACAGATACGCAGTATTTT	CASSSRGPFTDTQYF
-	TRBV4-1	15	TRBJ1-2	TRBD1	TGCGCCAGCAGCCACGAAGACAGGGGTGGCTATGGCTACACCTTC	CASSHEDRGGYGYTF
few	TRBV2	15	TRBJ2-2	TRBD2	TGTGCCAGCAGTGAGACTAGCGGGAACACCGGGGAGCTGTTTTTT	CASSETSGNTGELFF
-	TRBV24-1	16	TRBJ2-2	-	TGTGCCACCAGTGATTTTATGGGGCAGAACACCGGGGAGCTGTTTTTT	CATSDFMGQNTGELFF
many	TRBV24-1	14	TRBJ2-5	TRBD1	TGTGCCACCAGTCTGGCAGGGGGCGGAGAGACCCAGTACTTC	CATSLAGGGETQYF
many	TRBV28	16	TRBJ1-1	-	TGTGCCAGCAGTTTCAGGTTGAGAGTACGAGGCACTGAAGCTTTCTTT	CASSFRLRVRGTEAFF
few	TRBV7-4	20	TRBJ2-1	-	TGTGCCAGCAGCCCCCGACCCCGGGGAAGGGGGGATTTTACCTACAATGAGCAGTTCTTC	CASSPRPRGRGDFTYNEQFF
many	TRBV4-2	15	TRBJ2-3	-	TGTGCCAGCAGAGGGCGGGGGCCAAACACAGATACGCAGTATTTT	CASRGRGPNTDTQYF
few	TRBV7-8	14	TRBJ2-3	-	TGTGCCAGCAGCCTACGGCGTGTCACAGATACGCAGTATTTT	CASSLRRVTDTQYF
-	TRBV7-2	12	TRBJ1-2	-	TGTGCCAGCAGCTTAGTAGGTAGTGGCTACACCTTC	CASSLVGSGYTF
many	TRBV29-1	11	TRBJ2-7	-	TGCAGCGTTGAAAGCGGTTACGAGCAGTACTTC	CSVESGYEQYF
few	TRBV12-3/TRBV12-4	17	TRBJ2-5	-	TGTGCCAGCAGTCCAAACCTGGGATCTCCGGGCAAAGAGACCCAGTACTTC	CASSPNLGSPGKETQYF
few	TRBV6-1	14	TRBJ2-7	-	TGTGCCAGCAGTCCGAGCGGCCCCACCTACGAGCAGTACTTC	CASSPSGPTYEQYF
few	TRBV3-1	14	TRBJ2-7	TRBD1	TGTGCCAGCAGCGACGACAGGGGGAGGTACGAGCAGTACTTC	CASSDDRGRYEQYF
many	TRBV15	12	TRBJ1-5	-	TGTGCCACCAGCAGAGATCGTCAGCCCCAGCATTTT	CATSRDRQPQHF
few	TRBV28	14	TRBJ1-3	-	TGTGCCAGCAGGGGACCCAGGGAAGGAAACACCATATATTTT	CASRGPREGNTIYF
few	TRBV5-4	14	TRBJ1-5	TRBD1	TGTGCCAGCAGCCCTGAGACAGGGGATCAGCCCCAGCATTTT	CASSPETGDQPQHF
few	TRBV6-7	15	TRBJ2-7	TRBD1	TGTGCCAGCAGTTACGGACAGGTCACGTCCTACGAGCAGTACTTC	CASSYGQVTSYEQYF
few	TRBV20-1	15	TRBJ2-2	-	TGCAGTGCCGCACTGGTGGGGGTGAACACCGGGGAGCTGTTTTTT	CSAALVGVNTGELFF
-	TRBV7-9	15	TRBJ2-2	TRBD2	TGTGCCAGCAGCCCCCCGACTAGCGGTACCGGGGAGCTGTTTTTT	CASSPPTSGTGELFF
many	TRBV5-6	15	TRBJ2-4	-	TGTGCCAGCAGCGCCGACCTAGGAGCCAAAAACATTCAGTACTTC	CASSADLGAKNIQYF
-	TRBV6-2/TRBV6-3	16	TRBJ1-5	TRBD1	TGTGCCAGCAGTGACAGGGGGGCTAATAGAAATCAGCCCCAGCATTTT	CASSDRGANRNQPQHF
many	TRBV10-3	15	TRBJ2-2	TRBD1	TGTGCCACCGAACATGGGACAGCCGACACCGGGGAGCTGTTTTTT	CATEHGTADTGELFF
once	TRBV20-1	12	TRBJ1-6	-	TGCAGTGCGCCCAACCAGTTCTCGCCCCTCCACTTT	CSAPNQFSPLHF
many	TRBV7-9	14	TRBJ2-7	TRBD1	TGTGCCAGCAGCCAGCTTGGACAGGCCACCGAGCAGTACTTC	CASSQLGQATEQYF
-	TRBV19	15	TRBJ2-7	TRBD1	TGTGCCAGTAGCCCCTCCGGGACAGGGTCCTCTTCCCGGAGGTTC	CASSPSGTGSSSRRF
few	TRBV5-5	14	TRBJ2-3	-	TGTGCCAGCAGCTCGCTAGGGGGCACAGATACGCAGTATTTT	CASSSLGGTDTQYF
many	TRBV7-2	17	TRBJ1-1	-	TGTGCCAGCAGCTACACGGCGTTCGGACAGTTTAACACTGAAGCTTTCTTT	CASSYTAFGQFNTEAFF
many	TRBV5-1	15	TRBJ2-5	-	TGCGCCAGCAGCTCCGGACTAAGAATTCAAGAGACCCAGTACTTC	CASSSGLRIQETQYF
few	TRBV5-5	14	TRBJ2-5	-	TGTGCCAGCAGCTTAATATCAGCGGGAGAGACCCAGTACTTC	CASSLISAGETQYF
many	TRBV3-1	15	TRBJ2-1	TRBD2	TGTGCCAGCAGCCAACTAGCGGGAGAGGGCAATGAGCAGTTCTTC	CASSQLAGEGNEQFF
few	TRBV24-1	12	TRBJ1-5	-	TGTGCCACCAGTGATCAAAATCAGCCCCAGCATTTT	CATSDQNQPQHF
few	TRBV20-1	13	TRBJ2-4	TRBD2	TGCAGTGCTCATTCCGCTATCCAGGGGACTAGTCCCTTC	CSAHSAIQGTSPF
once	TRBV6-1	13	TRBJ1-1	-	TGTGCCAGCAGTCAAATAGGGGGGGGGGAAGCTTTCTTT	CASSQIGGGEAFF
few	TRBV7-2	14	TRBJ1-4	TRBD1	TGTGCCAGCAGCGACAGGGCAACTAATGAAAAACTGTTTTTT	CASSDRATNEKLFF
many	TRBV29-1	12	TRBJ2-7	-	TGCAGCGTTGTCCGGGGCGGCCACGAGCAGTACTTC	CSVVRGGHEQYF
many	TRBV29-1	13	TRBJ1-2	-	TGCAGCGGCGCCCCACAGAGAGGCTATGGCTACACCTTC	CSGAPQRGYGYTF
many	TRBV27	12	TRBJ1-1	-	TGTGCCAGCAGACGCAACAGGGATAAAGCTTTCTTT	CASRRNRDKAFF
-	TRBV6-1	16	TRBJ2-7	TRBD2	TGTGCCAGCAGAGTCGGAACTAGCGGAGGGAGGGCCGAGCAGTACTTC	CASRVGTSGGRAEQYF
-	TRBV5-1	15	TRBJ2-1	TRBD2	TGCGCCAGCAGCCGAACTAGCGGGCCGGTAAATGAGCAGTTCTTC	CASSRTSGPVNEQFF
few	TRBV25-1	18	TRBJ2-2	TRBD1	TGTGCCAGCGGGTGGGGCCCGCGACAGGGGCGCAACACCGGGGAGCTGTTTTTT	CASGWGPRQGRNTGELFF
many	TRBV20-1	14	TRBJ2-7	-	TGCAGTGCTAGTCTAGCCGGGTACTCCTACGAGCAGTACTTC	CSASLAGYSYEQYF
few	TRBV12-3/TRBV12-4	15	TRBJ1-1	-	TGTGCCAGCAGTTTTGGGCCTCAGATGAACACTGAAGCTTTCTTT	CASSFGPQMNTEAFF
many	TRBV11-2	13	TRBJ2-5	-	TGTGCCAGCAGCTTGAGGGTGATCGAGACCCAGTACTTC	CASSLRVIETQYF
few	TRBV12-3/TRBV12-4	15	TRBJ1-2	TRBD1	TGTGCCAGCAGTGCCCGTCGACAGGGAAGGCATGGCTACACCTTC	CASSARRQGRHGYTF